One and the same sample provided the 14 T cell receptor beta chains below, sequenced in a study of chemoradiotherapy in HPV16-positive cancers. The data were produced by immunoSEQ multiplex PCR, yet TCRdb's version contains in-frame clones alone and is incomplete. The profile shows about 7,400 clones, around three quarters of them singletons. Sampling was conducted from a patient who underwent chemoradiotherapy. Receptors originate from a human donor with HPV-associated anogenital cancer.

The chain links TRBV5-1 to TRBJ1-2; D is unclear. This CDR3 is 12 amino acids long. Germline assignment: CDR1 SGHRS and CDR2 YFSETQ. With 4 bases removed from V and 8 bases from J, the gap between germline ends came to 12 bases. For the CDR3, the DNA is TGCGCCAGCAGCCCGGACTTAAGGGGCTACACCTTC. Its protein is CASSPDLRGYTF.

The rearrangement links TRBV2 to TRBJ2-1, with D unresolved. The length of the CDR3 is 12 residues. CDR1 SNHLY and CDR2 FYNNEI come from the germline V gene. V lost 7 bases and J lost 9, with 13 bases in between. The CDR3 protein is CASNPESGEQFF. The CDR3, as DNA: TGTGCCAGCAATCCGGAGTCGGGTGAGCAGTTCTTC.

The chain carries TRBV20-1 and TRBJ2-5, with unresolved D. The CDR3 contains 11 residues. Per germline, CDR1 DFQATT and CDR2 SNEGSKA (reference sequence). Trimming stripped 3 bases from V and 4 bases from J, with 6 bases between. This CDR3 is CSASAGETQYF. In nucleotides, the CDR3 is TGCAGTGCTAGCGCCGGAGAGACCCAGTACTTC.

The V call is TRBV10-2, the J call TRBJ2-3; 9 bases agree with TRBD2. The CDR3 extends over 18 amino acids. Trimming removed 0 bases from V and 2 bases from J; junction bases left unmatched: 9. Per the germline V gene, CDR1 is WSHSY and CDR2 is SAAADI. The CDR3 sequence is CASSESISGGAITDTQYF. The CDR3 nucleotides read TGCGCCAGCAGTGAGTCGATTAGCGGGGGTGCGATCACAGATACGCAGTATTTT.

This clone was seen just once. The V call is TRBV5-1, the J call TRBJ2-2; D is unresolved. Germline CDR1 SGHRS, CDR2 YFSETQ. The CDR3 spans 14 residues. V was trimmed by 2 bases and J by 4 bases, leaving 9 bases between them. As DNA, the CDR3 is TGCGCCAGCAGCTTCACGGTCACCACCGGGGAGCTGTTTTTT. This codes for CASSFTVTTGELFF.

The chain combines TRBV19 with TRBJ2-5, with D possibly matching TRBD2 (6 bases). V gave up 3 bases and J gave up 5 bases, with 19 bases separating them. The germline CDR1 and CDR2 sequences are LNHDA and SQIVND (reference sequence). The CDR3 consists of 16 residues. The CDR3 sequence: CASSIPAGRGEETQYF. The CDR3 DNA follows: TGTGCCAGTAGTATCCCCGCGGGACGAGGGGAGGAGACCCAGTACTTC.

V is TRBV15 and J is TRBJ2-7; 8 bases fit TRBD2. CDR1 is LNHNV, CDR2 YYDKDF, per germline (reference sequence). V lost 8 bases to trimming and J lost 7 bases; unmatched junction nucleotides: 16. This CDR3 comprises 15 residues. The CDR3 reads CATGIAGPFIGEQYF. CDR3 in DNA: TGTGCCACCGGTATAGCGGGACCCTTCATAGGAGAGCAGTACTTC.

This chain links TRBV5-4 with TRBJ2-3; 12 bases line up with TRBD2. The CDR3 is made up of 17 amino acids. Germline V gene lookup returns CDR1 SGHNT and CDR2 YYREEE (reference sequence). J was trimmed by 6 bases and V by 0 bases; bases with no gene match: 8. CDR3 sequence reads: CASSLGALAGGMDTQYF. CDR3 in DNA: TGTGCCAGCAGCTTGGGGGCACTAGCGGGAGGTATGGATACGCAGTATTTT.

The CDR3 nucleotides read TGCACCAGCAGCCCACCATACAATGAGCAGTTCTTC. Translation: CTSSPPYNEQFF. The chain employs TRBV1 and TRBJ2-1. TRBV1 is designated a pseudogene. The CDR3 extends over 12 amino acids.

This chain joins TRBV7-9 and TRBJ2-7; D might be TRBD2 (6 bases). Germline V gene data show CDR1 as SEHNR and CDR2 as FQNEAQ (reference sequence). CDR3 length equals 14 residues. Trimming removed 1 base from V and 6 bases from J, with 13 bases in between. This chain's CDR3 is CASSLEGAGGEQYF. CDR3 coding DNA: TGTGCCAGCAGCTTAGAAGGAGCCGGGGGCGAGCAGTACTTC.

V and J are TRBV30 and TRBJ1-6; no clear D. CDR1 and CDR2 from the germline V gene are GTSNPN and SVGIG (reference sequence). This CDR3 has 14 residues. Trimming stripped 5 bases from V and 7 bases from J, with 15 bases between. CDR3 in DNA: TGTGCCTGGTCACTGGGGAGTTTGAATTCACCCCTCCACTTT. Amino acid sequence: CAWSLGSLNSPLHF.

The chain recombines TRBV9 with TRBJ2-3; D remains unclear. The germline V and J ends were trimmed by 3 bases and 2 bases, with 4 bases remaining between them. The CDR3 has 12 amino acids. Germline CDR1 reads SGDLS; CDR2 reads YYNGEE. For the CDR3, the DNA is TGTGCCAGCAGCGGGAACACAGATACGCAGTATTTT. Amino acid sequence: CASSGNTDTQYF.

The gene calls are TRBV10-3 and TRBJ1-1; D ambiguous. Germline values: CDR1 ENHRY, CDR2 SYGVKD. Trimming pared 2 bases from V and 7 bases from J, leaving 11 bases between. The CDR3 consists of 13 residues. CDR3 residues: CAISEGGGGEAFF. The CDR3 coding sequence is TGTGCCATCAGTGAGGGAGGCGGTGGTGAAGCTTTCTTT.

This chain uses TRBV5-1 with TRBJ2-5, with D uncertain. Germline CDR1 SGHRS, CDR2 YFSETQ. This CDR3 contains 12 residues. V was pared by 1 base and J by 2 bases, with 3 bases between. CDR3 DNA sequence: TGCGCCAGCAGCTTGACGCAAGAGACCCAGTACTTC. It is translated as CASSLTQETQYF.